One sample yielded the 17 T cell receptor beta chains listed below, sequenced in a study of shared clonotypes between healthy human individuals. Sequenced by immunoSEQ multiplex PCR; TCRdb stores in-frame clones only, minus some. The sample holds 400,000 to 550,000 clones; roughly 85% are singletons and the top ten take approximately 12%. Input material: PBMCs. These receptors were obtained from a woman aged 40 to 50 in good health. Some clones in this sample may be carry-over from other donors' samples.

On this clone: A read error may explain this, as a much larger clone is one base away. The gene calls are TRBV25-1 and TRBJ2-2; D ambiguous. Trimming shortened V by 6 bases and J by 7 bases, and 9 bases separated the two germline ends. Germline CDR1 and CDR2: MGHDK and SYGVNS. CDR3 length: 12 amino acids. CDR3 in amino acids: CASSQRNGELFF. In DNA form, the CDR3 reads TGTGCCAGCAGCCAAAGGAACGGGGAGCTGTTTTTT. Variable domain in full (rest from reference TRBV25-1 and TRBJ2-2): EADIYQTPRYLVIGTGKKITLECSQTMGHDKMYWYQQDPGMELHLIHYSYGVNSTEKGDLSSESTVSRIRTEHFPLTLESARPSHTSQYLCASSQRNGELFFGEGSRLTVL.

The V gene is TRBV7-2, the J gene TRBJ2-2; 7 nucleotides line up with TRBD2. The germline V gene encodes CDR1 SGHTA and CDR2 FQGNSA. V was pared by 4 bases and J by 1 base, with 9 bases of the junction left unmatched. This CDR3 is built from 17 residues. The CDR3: CASSSSASGENTGELFF. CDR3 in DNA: TGTGCCAGCAGCTCCTCAGCGAGCGGGGAGAACACCGGGGAGCTGTTTTTT.

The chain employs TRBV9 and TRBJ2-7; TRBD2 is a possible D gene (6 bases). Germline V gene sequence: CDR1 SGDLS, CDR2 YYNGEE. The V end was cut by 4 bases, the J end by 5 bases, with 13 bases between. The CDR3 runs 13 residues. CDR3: CASSPRDFNEQYF. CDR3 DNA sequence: TGTGCCAGCAGCCCCCGGGACTTTAACGAGCAGTACTTC. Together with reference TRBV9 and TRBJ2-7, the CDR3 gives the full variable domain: DSGVTQTPKHLITATGQRVTLRCSPRSGDLSVYWYQQSLDQGLQFLIQYYNGEERAKGNILERFSAQQFPDLHSELNLSSLELGDSALYFCASSPRDFNEQYFGPGTRLTVT.

CDR3 residues: CAISPEGGRSEQYF. The CDR3 region has the DNA TGTGCCATCAGCCCCGAGGGCGGGAGATCCGAGCAGTACTTC. The chain has TRBV10-3 and TRBJ2-7; 7 bases are shared with TRBD2. V gave up 6 bases and J gave up 6 bases; unmatched junction bases: 11. Germline-derived CDR1 and CDR2 are ENHRY and SYGVKD. This CDR3 is 14 amino acids long.

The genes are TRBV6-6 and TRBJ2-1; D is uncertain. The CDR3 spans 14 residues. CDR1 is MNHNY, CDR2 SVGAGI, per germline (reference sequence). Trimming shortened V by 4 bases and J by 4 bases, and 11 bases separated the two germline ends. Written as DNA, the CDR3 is TGTGCCAGCAGTTCCCCTGAGACATACAATGAGCAGTTCTTC. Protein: CASSSPETYNEQFF.

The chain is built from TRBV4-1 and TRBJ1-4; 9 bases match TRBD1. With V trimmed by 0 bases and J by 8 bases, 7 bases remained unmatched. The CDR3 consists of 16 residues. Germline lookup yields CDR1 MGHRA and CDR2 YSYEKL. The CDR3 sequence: CASSQERGTGREKLFF. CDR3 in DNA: TGCGCCAGCAGCCAAGAACGCGGGACAGGGAGGGAAAAACTGTTTTTT.

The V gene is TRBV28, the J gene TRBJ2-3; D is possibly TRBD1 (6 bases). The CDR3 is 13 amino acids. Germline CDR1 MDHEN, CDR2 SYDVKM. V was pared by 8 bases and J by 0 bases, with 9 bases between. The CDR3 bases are TGTGCCAGCGACAGGCCTAGCACAGATACGCAGTATTTT. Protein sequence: CASDRPSTDTQYF.

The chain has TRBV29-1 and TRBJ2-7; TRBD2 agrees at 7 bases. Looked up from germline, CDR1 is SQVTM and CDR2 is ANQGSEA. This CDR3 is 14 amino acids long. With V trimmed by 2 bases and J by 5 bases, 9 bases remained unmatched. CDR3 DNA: TGCAGCGTTGAAATCACCGGGGGGACCCACGAGCAGTACTTC. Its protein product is CSVEITGGTHEQYF.

CDR3 DNA: TGTGCCAGCAGTGAAGTGACAGATCAGCCCCAGCATTTT. Amino acids: CASSEVTDQPQHF. The chain employs TRBV6-1 and TRBJ1-5, with D possibly TRBD1 on 5 matching bases. The CDR3 has 13 residues. The V end lost 1 base, the J end lost 5 bases, and 6 bases lay between the germline ends. From germline, CDR1 is MNHNS and CDR2 SASEGT.

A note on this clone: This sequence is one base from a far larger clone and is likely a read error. This chain's CDR3 is CASKQGSSSYEQYF. The CDR3 bases are TGTGCCAGCAAACAGGGGAGTAGCTCCTACGAGCAGTACTTC. The chain uses TRBV2 and TRBJ2-7; 7 nucleotides match TRBD1. CDR3 length equals 14 residues. Germline V gene sequence: CDR1 SNHLY, CDR2 FYNNEI. J gave up 0 bases and V 7 bases, and 6 bases lay outside the gene matches.

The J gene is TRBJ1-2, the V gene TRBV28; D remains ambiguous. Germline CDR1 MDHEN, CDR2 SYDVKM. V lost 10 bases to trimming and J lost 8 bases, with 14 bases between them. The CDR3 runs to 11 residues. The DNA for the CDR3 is TGTGCCACCGGCGGGGTCTTGGGCTACACCTTC. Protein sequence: CATGGVLGYTF.

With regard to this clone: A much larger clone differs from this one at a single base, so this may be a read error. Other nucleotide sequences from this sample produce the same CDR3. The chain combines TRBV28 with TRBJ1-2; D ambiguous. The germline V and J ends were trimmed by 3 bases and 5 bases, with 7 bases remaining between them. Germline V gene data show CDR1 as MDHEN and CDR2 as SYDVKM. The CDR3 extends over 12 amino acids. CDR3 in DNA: TGTGCCAGCAGTTTGAACGGGTATGGCTACACCTTC. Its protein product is CASSLNGYGYTF.

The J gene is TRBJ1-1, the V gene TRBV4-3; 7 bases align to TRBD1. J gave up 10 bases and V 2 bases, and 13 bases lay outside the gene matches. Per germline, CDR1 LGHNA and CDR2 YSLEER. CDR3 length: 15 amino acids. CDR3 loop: CASSQLRTGEPTAFF. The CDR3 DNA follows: TGCGCCAGCAGCCAACTACGGACAGGCGAACCCACAGCTTTCTTT.

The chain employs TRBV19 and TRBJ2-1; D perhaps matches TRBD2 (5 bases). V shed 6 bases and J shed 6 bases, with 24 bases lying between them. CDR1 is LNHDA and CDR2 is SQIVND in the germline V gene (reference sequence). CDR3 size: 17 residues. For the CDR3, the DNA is TGTGCCAGTAGCCGGGCCGAGGGCCCAGGTGGGAGCAATGAGCAGTTCTTC. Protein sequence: CASSRAEGPGGSNEQFF.

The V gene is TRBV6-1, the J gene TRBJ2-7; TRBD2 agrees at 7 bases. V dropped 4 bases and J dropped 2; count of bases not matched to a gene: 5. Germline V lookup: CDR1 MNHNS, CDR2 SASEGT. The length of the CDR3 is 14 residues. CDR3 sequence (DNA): TGTGCCAGCAGTGGACAGCGGGACGCCTACGAGCAGTACTTC. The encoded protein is CASSGQRDAYEQYF.

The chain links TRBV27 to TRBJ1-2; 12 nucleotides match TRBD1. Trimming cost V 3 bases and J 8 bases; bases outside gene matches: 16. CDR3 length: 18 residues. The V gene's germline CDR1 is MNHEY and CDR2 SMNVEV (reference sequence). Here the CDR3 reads CASSLRGPGQGAWGGYTF. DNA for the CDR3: TGTGCCAGCAGTTTGAGGGGGCCGGGACAGGGGGCTTGGGGAGGCTACACCTTC.

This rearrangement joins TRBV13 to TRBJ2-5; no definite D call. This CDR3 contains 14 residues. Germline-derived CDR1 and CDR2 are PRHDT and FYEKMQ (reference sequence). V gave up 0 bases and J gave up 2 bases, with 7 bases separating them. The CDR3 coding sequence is TGTGCCAGCAGCTTAGGGGGTCCGCAAGAGACCCAGTACTTC. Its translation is CASSLGGPQETQYF.